What follows is one T cell receptor beta chain and its context. What this receptor recognizes is not known. Per-base quality was not reported, and no clone a single base away is much larger than it. The sample originates from a study of shared T cell receptors in the human thymus listed by TCRdb under 2021. About the investigation overall: The study investigated the way shared, self-reactive T-cell receptor alpha chains are produced in the human thymus.

Libraries were built with the immunoSEQ multiplex PCR assay. TCRdb provides this immuneACCESS table in a form limited to in-frame rearrangements. Some clones are lacking; in checked studies, under half of them reflect an unresolved V gene, and why the rest are absent is not known. The sample records around 730,000 clones, 70% to 90% of which are singletons. The ten largest clonotypes hold over 0.008% of the sample. CDR1 and CDR2 are read off the germline V gene as SGHRS and YFSETQ. The V and J ends are trimmed by 0 bases and 4 bases, leaving 7 bases between them. Taken from cysteine to phenylalanine, the CDR3 has 13 residues. The only DNA kept is the CDR3, 39 bases in frame from the first base. These same records also appear under a second study, on human thymus T cells. The second study's authors report: The donors were immunologically healthy infants in Finland who had open corrective cardiac surgery for congenital heart defects. The thymus tissue came from surgical resects taken out during corrective cardiac surgery. Biased V and J gene segment usage appeared to be present in both thymic and peripheral blood repertoires. The related research found that thymic TCR repertoires overlapped highly between unrelated individuals. The study described the TCR alpha and beta repertoires in roughly 8 infant thymus samples and four matching peripheral blood samples. The infant donors were roughly 7 to 244 days old, and the cohort included over 5 males and a couple of females. After being mechanically released from the tissue, thymocytes were kept at -70 degrees C in pellets of about 8.5-30 million cells. A QIAsymphony instrument was used to extract genomic DNA from the frozen cell pellets. TCRB and TCRAD loci were amplified from a standardized quantity of quality-controlled genomic DNA using the immunoSEQ multiplex PCR assay. The amplicons covered the V(D)J region and were long enough to include the CDR3 and to identify the V and J genes. Through the commercial immunoSEQ service, the amplicons were sequenced on an Illumina platform. Primer bias and sequencing errors were corrected as previously described, and TCRAD and TCRB were defined on the basis of the IMGT database. Repertoires were analysed with immunoSEQ Analyzer 3.0 and VDJTools, covering basic statistics, V/J segment usage, diversity estimates, rarefaction and pairwise overlap. Diversity was estimated using the Chao1, ChaoE, Efron-Thisted, Shannon and inverse Simpson indices, and was also estimated on datasets down-sampled to the size of the smallest sample. Repertoire overlap was assessed by strict matching of CDR3 nucleotide sequence, V gene and J gene, and clustering was done by Jaccard-based multidimensional scaling. On average, thymus samples gave roughly 800,000 unique TCRB clonotypes, whereas blood samples gave 75,000 to 85,000.

The source material was thymocytes. The chain is made from TRBV5-1 and TRBJ1-1; the D gene assignment is ambiguous. This clonotype was sampled from a girl under three years old with a congenital heart defect. Donor details come from another sample of the same person, matched by shared clones. The DNA sequence is as follows: TGCGCCAGCAGCTTGGCCAGGTGCACTGAAGCTTTCTTT. It translates to CASSLARCTEAFF.